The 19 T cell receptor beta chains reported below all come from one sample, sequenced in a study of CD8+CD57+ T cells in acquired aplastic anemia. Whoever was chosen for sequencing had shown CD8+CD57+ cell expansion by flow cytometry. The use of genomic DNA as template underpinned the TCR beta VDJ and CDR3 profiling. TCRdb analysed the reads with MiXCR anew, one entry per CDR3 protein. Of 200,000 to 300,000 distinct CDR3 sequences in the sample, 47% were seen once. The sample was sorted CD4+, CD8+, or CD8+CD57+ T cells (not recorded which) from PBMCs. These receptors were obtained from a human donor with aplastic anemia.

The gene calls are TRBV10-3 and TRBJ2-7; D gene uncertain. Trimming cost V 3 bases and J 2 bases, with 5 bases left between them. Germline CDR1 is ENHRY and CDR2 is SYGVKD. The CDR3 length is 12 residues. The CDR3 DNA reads TGTGCCATCAGTGACAGGACCTACGAGCAGTACTTC. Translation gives CAISDRTYEQYF.

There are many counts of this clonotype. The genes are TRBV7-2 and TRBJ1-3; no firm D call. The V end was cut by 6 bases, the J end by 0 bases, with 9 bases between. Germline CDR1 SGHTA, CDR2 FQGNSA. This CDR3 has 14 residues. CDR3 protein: CASRPGGSGNTIYF. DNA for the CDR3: TGTGCCAGCAGACCGGGTGGCTCTGGAAACACCATATATTTT.

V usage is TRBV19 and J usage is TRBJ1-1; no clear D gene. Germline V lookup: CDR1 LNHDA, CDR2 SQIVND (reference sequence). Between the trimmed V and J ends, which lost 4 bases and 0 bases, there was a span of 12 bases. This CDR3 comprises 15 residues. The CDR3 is CASSKVEVLNTEAFF. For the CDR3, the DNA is TGTGCCAGTAGTAAAGTGGAGGTGCTGAACACTGAAGCTTTCTTT.

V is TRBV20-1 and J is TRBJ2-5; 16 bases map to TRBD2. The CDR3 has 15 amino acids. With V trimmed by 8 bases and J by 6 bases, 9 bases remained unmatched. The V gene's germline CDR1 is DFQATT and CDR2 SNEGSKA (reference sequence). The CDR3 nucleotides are TGCAGTACCACGGGACTAGCGGGAGGGCCACAGACCCAGTACTTC. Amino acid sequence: CSTTGLAGGPQTQYF.

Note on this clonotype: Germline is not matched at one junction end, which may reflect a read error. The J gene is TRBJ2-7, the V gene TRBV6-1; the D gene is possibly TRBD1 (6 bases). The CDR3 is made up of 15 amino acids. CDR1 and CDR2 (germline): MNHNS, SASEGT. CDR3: CASSLDQGSSCEQYF. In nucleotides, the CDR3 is TGTGCCAGCAGCTTGGATCAGGGGAGCTCCTGCGAGCAGTACTTC.

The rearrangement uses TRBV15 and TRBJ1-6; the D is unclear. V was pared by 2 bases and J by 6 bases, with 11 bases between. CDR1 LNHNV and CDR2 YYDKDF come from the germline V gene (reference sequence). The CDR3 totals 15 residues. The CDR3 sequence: CATSRTRAFNSPLHF. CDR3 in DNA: TGTGCCACCAGCAGAACACGGGCTTTTAATTCACCCCTCCACTTT.

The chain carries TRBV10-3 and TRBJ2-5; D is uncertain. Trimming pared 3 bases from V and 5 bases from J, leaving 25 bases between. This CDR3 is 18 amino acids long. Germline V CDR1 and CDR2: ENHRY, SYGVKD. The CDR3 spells CAISETHDNDPVSETQYF. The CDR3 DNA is TGTGCCATCAGTGAAACACACGACAACGATCCGGTTTCGGAGACCCAGTACTTC.

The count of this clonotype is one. CDR3 in DNA: TGCGCCAGCAGCTCCGCAGGGGGGAACTATGGCTACACCTTC. Translated: CASSSAGGNYGYTF. The chain joins TRBV5-1 to TRBJ1-2, with 7 bases that match TRBD1. The ends lost 3 bases at V and 2 bases at J; junction bases unmatched: 4. Per germline, CDR1 SGHRS and CDR2 YFSETQ. The length of the CDR3 is 14 residues.

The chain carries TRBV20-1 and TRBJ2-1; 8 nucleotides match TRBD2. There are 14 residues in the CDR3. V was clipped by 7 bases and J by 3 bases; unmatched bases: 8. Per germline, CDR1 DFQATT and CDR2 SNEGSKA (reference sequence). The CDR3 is CSVTSGLHYNEQFF. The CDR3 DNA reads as TGCAGTGTCACTAGCGGTCTACACTACAATGAGCAGTTCTTC.

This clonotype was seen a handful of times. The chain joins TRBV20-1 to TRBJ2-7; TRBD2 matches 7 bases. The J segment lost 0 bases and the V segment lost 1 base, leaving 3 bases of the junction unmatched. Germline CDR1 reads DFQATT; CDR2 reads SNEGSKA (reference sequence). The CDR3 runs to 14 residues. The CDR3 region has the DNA TGCAGTGCTAGAGGTAGCGGGTTCTCCTACGAGCAGTACTTC. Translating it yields CSARGSGFSYEQYF.

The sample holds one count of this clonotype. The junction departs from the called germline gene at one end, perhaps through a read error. CDR3 DNA: TGTGCCAGCAGCTTAGGTGGGGGCAATCAGCCCCGGCATTTT. Residues: CASSLGGGNQPRHF. V is TRBV7-3 and J is TRBJ1-5; D is possibly TRBD1 (6 bases). The CDR3 loop spans 14 amino acids. From germline, CDR1 is SGHTA and CDR2 FQGTGA.

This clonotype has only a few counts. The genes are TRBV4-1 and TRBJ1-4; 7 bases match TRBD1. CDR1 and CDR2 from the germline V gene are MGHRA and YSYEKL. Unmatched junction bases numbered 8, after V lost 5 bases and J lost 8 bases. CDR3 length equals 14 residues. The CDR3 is CASSTRQGGEKLFF. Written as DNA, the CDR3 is TGCGCCAGCAGCACCCGACAGGGAGGGGAAAAACTGTTTTTT.

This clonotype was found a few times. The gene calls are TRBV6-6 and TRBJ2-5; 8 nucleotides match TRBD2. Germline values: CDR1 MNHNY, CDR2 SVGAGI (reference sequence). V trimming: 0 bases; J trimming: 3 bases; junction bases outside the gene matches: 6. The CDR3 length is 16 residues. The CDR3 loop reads CASSYSSSGSEETQYF. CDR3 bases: TGTGCCAGCAGTTACTCGAGCAGCGGGAGTGAAGAGACCCAGTACTTC.

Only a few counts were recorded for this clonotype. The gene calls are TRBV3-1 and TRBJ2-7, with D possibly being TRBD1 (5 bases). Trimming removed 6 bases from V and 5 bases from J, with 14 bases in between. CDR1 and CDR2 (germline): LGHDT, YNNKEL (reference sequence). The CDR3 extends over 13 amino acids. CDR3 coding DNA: TGTGCCAGCAGTCCGGACCTAGGGGACGAGCAGTACTTC. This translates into CASSPDLGDEQYF.

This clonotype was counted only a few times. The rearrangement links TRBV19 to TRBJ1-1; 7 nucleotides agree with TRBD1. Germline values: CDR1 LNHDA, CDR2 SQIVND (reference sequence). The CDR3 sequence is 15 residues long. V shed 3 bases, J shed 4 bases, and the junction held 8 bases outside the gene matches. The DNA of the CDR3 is TGTGCCAGTAGTATCCCCGACAGGGCGGGCACTGAAGCTTTCTTT. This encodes CASSIPDRAGTEAFF.

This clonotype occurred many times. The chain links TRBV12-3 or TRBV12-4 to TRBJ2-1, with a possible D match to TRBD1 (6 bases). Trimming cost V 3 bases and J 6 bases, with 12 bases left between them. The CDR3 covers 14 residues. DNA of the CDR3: TGTGCCAGCAGTTTCTCCGGGACATTCAATGAGCAGTTCTTC. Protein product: CASSFSGTFNEQFF.

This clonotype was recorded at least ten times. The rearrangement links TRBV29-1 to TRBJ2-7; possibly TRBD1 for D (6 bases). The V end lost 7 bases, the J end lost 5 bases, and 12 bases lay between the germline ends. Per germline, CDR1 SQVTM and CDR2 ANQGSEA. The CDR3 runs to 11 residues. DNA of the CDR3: TGCAGCGGCAAACAGGGTAACGAGCAGTACTTC. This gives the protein CSGKQGNEQYF.

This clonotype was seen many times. CDR3 DNA: TGTGCCAGCAGCCGGGGCCTTAACACTGAAGCTTTCTTT. This codes for CASSRGLNTEAFF. The chain recombines TRBV11-2 with TRBJ1-1, with a weak D call TRBD1 (5 bases). Trimming took 5 bases from V and 2 from J, leaving 9 bases between them. Germline V gene lookup returns CDR1 SGHAT and CDR2 FQNNGV. CDR3 length: 13 amino acids.

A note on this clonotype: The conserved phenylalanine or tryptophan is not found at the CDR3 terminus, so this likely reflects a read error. The CDR3 DNA follows: TGTGCCAGTAGTATGCTCCACTCTGGAAACACCATATATCTT. It encodes CASSMLHSGNTIYL. This chain links TRBV19 with TRBJ1-3, with D hard to call. V lost 3 bases and J lost 0, with 6 bases in between. CDR1 LNHDA and CDR2 SQIVND come from the germline V gene (reference sequence). CDR3 length: 14 amino acids.